This T cell receptor (beta chain) was captured by sequencing in a study of technical replicates of blood from several donors. Trimming took 5 bases from V and 0 from J, leaving 8 bases between them. CDR1 is SQVTM, CDR2 ANQGSEA, per germline. The CDR3 has 13 residues. Assay: immunoSEQ multiplex PCR; the TCRdb copy retains only in-frame clones and omits some. The sample lists nearly 70,000 clones, 85% to 95% seen once, with approximately 0.38% in the top ten. The chain is built from TRBV29-1 and TRBJ1-5; D might be TRBD1 (6 bases). Sample: T cells isolated from PBMCs. This clonotype originated in a human donor in good health. CDR3 amino acids: CSVQGNSNQPQHF. The CDR3 DNA reads TGCAGCGTTCAGGGGAATAGCAATCAGCCCCAGCATTTT.